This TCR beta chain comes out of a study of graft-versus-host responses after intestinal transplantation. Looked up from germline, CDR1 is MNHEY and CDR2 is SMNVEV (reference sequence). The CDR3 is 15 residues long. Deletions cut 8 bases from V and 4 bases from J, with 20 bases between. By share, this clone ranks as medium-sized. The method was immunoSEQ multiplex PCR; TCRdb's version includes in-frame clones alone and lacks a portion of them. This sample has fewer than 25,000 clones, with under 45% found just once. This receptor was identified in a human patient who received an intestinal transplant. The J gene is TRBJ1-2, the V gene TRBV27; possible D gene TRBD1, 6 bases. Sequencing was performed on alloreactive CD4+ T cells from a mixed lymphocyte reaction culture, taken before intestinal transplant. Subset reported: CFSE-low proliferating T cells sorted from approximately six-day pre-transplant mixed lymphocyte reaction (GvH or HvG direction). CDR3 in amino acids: CASRKTDRSLYGYTF. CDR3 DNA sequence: TGTGCCAGCCGGAAGACCGACAGGAGCCTCTATGGCTACACCTTC.